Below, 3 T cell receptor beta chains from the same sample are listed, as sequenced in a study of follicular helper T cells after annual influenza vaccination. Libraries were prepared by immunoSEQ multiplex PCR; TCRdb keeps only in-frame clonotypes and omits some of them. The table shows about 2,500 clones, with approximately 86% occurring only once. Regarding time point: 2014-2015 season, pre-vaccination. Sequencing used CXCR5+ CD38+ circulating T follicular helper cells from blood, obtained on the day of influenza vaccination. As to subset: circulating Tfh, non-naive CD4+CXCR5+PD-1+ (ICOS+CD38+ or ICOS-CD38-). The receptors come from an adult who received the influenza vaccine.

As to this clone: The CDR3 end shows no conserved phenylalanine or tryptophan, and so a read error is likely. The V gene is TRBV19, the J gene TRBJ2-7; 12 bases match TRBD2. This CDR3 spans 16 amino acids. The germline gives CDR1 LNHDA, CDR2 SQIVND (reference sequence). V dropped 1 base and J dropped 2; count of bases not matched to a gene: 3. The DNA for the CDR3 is TGTGCCAGTAGTATAGTTAGGACTAGCGGGACCTACGAGCAGTACCTC. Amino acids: CASSIVRTSGTYEQYL.

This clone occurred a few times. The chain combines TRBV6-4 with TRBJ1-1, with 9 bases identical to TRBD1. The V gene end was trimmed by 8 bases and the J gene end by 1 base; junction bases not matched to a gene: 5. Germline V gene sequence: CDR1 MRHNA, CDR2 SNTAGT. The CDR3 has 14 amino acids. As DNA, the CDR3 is TGTGCCAGCCGTAAGGGACAGGGGAACACTGAAGCTTTCTTT. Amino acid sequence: CASRKGQGNTEAFF.

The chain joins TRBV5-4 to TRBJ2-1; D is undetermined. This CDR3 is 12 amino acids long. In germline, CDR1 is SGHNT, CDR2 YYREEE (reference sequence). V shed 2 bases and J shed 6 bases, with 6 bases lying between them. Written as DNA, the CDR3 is TGTGCCAGCAGCTTATATCCCAATGAGCAGTTCTTC. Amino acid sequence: CASSLYPNEQFF.